Listed below are T cell receptor beta chains from one sample, sequenced in a study of blood T cell repertoires in COVID-19. Here immunoSEQ multiplex PCR was the method, and the copy in TCRdb shows in-frame clones only, minus some. The table shows over 45,000 clones, with around four fifths occurring only once. Material: peripheral blood. These receptors were taken from a man in his 60s with active COVID-19. Each CDR3 is given with its conserved first and last residue. D genes are given only for firm matches. The size field is filled for only some rows; it gives once, few, many or a size class.

j_call: TRBJ1-1; d_call: NA; clone_size: NA; v_call: TRBV7-9; cdr3_aa: CASKLTGQAFF; cdr3_nt: TGTGCCAGCAAGTTAACAGGGCAAGCTTTCTTT
j_call: TRBJ2-7; d_call: TRBD1; clone_size: NA; v_call: TRBV10-1; cdr3_aa: CASSPPGQGDYEQYF; cdr3_nt: TGCGCCAGCAGCCCACCGGGACAGGGGGACTACGAGCAGTACTTC
j_call: TRBJ2-7; d_call: NA; clone_size: few; v_call: TRBV9; cdr3_aa: CASSLELGSSSYEQYF; cdr3_nt: TGTGCCAGCAGCCTCGAACTGGGGAGTAGCTCCTACGAGCAGTACTTC
j_call: TRBJ2-7; d_call: NA; clone_size: NA; v_call: TRBV21-1; cdr3_aa: CASSKGGRVSEQYF; cdr3_nt: TGTGCCAGCAGCAAAGGGGGCAGGGTCTCCGAGCAGTACTTC
j_call: TRBJ1-5; d_call: NA; clone_size: NA; v_call: TRBV19; cdr3_aa: CASNQGNQPQHF; cdr3_nt: TGTGCCAGTAATCAGGGCAATCAGCCCCAGCATTTT
j_call: TRBJ2-6; d_call: NA; clone_size: NA; v_call: TRBV7-6; cdr3_aa: CASSWGEVAGANVLTF; cdr3_nt: TGTGCCAGCAGCTGGGGCGAGGTGGCTGGGGCCAACGTCCTGACTTTC
j_call: TRBJ2-3; d_call: NA; clone_size: NA; v_call: TRBV28; cdr3_aa: CASKIELASTDTQYF; cdr3_nt: TGTGCCAGCAAAATTGAGTTAGCGAGCACAGATACGCAGTATTTT
j_call: TRBJ1-5; d_call: NA; clone_size: few; v_call: TRBV29-1; cdr3_aa: CSVQEGYGNQPQHF; cdr3_nt: TGCAGCGTTCAGGAGGGGTATGGCAATCAGCCCCAGCATTTT
j_call: TRBJ2-3; d_call: TRBD1; clone_size: NA; v_call: TRBV7-2; cdr3_aa: CASRRPGQGRDTQYF; cdr3_nt: TGTGCCAGCAGGCGACCGGGACAGGGCAGAGATACGCAGTATTTT
j_call: TRBJ1-3; d_call: NA; clone_size: NA; v_call: TRBV11-2; cdr3_aa: CASSPPGLISGNTIYF; cdr3_nt: TGTGCCAGCAGTCCGCCGGGACTGATCTCTGGAAACACCATATATTTT
j_call: TRBJ1-5; d_call: NA; clone_size: NA; v_call: TRBV28; cdr3_aa: CASSSNTGPSNQPQHF; cdr3_nt: TGTGCCAGCAGTTCGAACACAGGGCCGAGCAATCAGCCCCAGCATTTT
j_call: TRBJ1-2; d_call: NA; clone_size: NA; v_call: TRBV7-6; cdr3_aa: CASSLAPEVEGYTF; cdr3_nt: TGTGCCAGCAGCTTAGCGCCGGAGGTCGAGGGCTACACCTTC
j_call: TRBJ2-7; d_call: TRBD2; clone_size: NA; v_call: TRBV5-5; cdr3_aa: CASSLEGGGLYEQYF; cdr3_nt: TGTGCCAGCAGCTTGGAGGGCGGGGGGTTGTACGAGCAGTACTTC
j_call: TRBJ1-3; d_call: TRBD1; clone_size: few; v_call: TRBV28; cdr3_aa: CASSATGTANRNTIYF; cdr3_nt: TGTGCCAGCAGTGCGACCGGGACAGCAAACCGAAACACCATATATTTT
j_call: TRBJ2-7; d_call: TRBD2; clone_size: few; v_call: TRBV4-2; cdr3_aa: CASSPGTSLSYEQYF; cdr3_nt: TGTGCCAGCAGCCCCGGGACTAGTCTCTCCTACGAGCAGTACTTC
j_call: TRBJ2-1; d_call: TRBD1; clone_size: NA; v_call: TRBV5-1; cdr3_aa: CASSPGQGNYNEQFF; cdr3_nt: TGCGCCAGCAGCCCGGGACAGGGGAACTACAATGAGCAGTTCTTC
j_call: TRBJ2-4; d_call: NA; clone_size: once; v_call: TRBV12-3/TRBV12-4; cdr3_aa: CASSYFGNIQYF; cdr3_nt: TGTGCCAGCAGTTACTTCGGAAACATTCAGTACTTC
j_call: TRBJ2-3; d_call: TRBD2; clone_size: NA; v_call: TRBV6-4; cdr3_aa: CASSLSSGGPLNTDTQYF; cdr3_nt: TGTGCCAGCAGTCTTTCTAGCGGGGGGCCCCTAAACACAGATACGCAGTATTTT
j_call: TRBJ1-3; d_call: NA; clone_size: NA; v_call: TRBV9; cdr3_aa: CASSVDVGVGNTIYF; cdr3_nt: TGTGCCAGCAGCGTAGATGTCGGGGTTGGAAACACCATATATTTT
j_call: TRBJ2-7; d_call: TRBD2; clone_size: NA; v_call: TRBV5-1; cdr3_aa: CASRPREGHYEQYF; cdr3_nt: TGCGCCAGCAGGCCGCGGGAGGGCCACTACGAGCAGTACTTC
j_call: TRBJ1-2; d_call: TRBD1; clone_size: few; v_call: TRBV7-9; cdr3_aa: CASSGSGTGIFNYGYTF; cdr3_nt: TGTGCCAGCAGTGGTTCCGGGACAGGGATATTTAACTATGGCTACACCTTC
j_call: TRBJ2-1; d_call: TRBD2; clone_size: NA; v_call: TRBV19; cdr3_aa: CASSIWAAGGRNEQFF; cdr3_nt: TGTGCCAGTAGTATTTGGGCGGCGGGAGGGCGGAATGAGCAGTTCTTC
j_call: TRBJ2-7; d_call: TRBD1; clone_size: NA; v_call: TRBV5-1; cdr3_aa: CASSPRTGSSYEQYF; cdr3_nt: TGCGCCAGCAGCCCCCGGACAGGCTCATCCTACGAGCAGTACTTC
j_call: TRBJ1-5; d_call: TRBD1; clone_size: NA; v_call: TRBV15; cdr3_aa: CATSRGQGNQPQHF; cdr3_nt: TGTGCCACCAGCCGGGGACAGGGAAATCAGCCCCAGCATTTT
j_call: TRBJ2-5; d_call: NA; clone_size: NA; v_call: TRBV10-3; cdr3_aa: CAISESLGTGETQYF; cdr3_nt: TGTGCCATCAGTGAGTCCCTCGGGACTGGGGAGACCCAGTACTTC
j_call: TRBJ2-6; d_call: NA; clone_size: NA; v_call: TRBV9; cdr3_aa: CASSLQGSGANVLTF; cdr3_nt: TGTGCCAGCAGTCTACAGGGATCTGGGGCCAACGTCCTGACTTTC
j_call: TRBJ1-2; d_call: TRBD1; clone_size: NA; v_call: TRBV29-1; cdr3_aa: CSGRFRGQPFYTF; cdr3_nt: TGCAGCGGTAGATTCAGGGGGCAGCCCTTCTACACCTTC
j_call: TRBJ1-6; d_call: NA; clone_size: once; v_call: TRBV12-3/TRBV12-4; cdr3_aa: CASSFSGNSPLHF; cdr3_nt: TGTGCCAGCAGTTTTTCGGGGAATTCACCCCTCCACTTT
j_call: TRBJ1-3; d_call: NA; clone_size: NA; v_call: TRBV6-5; cdr3_aa: CASSRDSPGNTIYF; cdr3_nt: TGTGCCAGCAGCCGTGACAGTCCTGGAAACACCATATATTTT
j_call: TRBJ2-1; d_call: TRBD1; clone_size: NA; v_call: TRBV5-1; cdr3_aa: CASSLGGGTYNEQFF; cdr3_nt: TGCGCCAGCAGCTTGGGAGGGGGCACCTACAATGAGCAGTTCTTC
j_call: TRBJ1-1; d_call: NA; clone_size: once; v_call: TRBV7-3; cdr3_aa: CASSPRAGKGGNTEAFF; cdr3_nt: TGTGCCAGCAGCCCCCGCGCGGGGAAAGGTGGTAACACTGAAGCTTTCTTT
j_call: TRBJ1-1; d_call: NA; clone_size: few; v_call: TRBV28; cdr3_aa: CASRPRRRDTEAFF; cdr3_nt: TGTGCCAGCAGACCTCGTCGACGGGACACTGAAGCTTTCTTT
j_call: TRBJ2-1; d_call: NA; clone_size: NA; v_call: TRBV6-6; cdr3_aa: CASKAGPLSYNEQFF; cdr3_nt: TGTGCCAGCAAGGCGGGGCCCCTCTCCTACAATGAGCAGTTCTTC
j_call: TRBJ1-5; d_call: TRBD1; clone_size: few; v_call: TRBV28; cdr3_aa: CASRGTGLLWSNQPQHF; cdr3_nt: TGTGCCAGCAGGGGGACAGGACTTCTCTGGAGCAATCAGCCCCAGCATTTT
j_call: TRBJ2-7; d_call: TRBD2; clone_size: NA; v_call: TRBV28; cdr3_aa: CASRTGAGGSYEQYF; cdr3_nt: TGTGCCAGCAGAACGGGAGCGGGAGGGTCCTACGAGCAGTACTTC
j_call: TRBJ2-1; d_call: NA; clone_size: NA; v_call: TRBV4-1; cdr3_aa: CASSQDWEGGSPSYNEQFF; cdr3_nt: TGCGCCAGCAGCCAAGATTGGGAGGGGGGGAGTCCAAGTTACAATGAGCAGTTCTTC
j_call: TRBJ1-6; d_call: TRBD1; clone_size: NA; v_call: TRBV2; cdr3_aa: CASRVTGAGNSPLHF; cdr3_nt: TGTGCCAGCAGGGTGACAGGGGCGGGAAATTCACCCCTCCACTTT
j_call: TRBJ1-4; d_call: NA; clone_size: NA; v_call: TRBV11-2; cdr3_aa: CASSLVGGTNEKLFF; cdr3_nt: TGTGCCAGCAGCTTAGTCGGGGGGACTAATGAAAAACTGTTTTTT
j_call: TRBJ2-7; d_call: TRBD2; clone_size: NA; v_call: TRBV5-4; cdr3_aa: CASSLRLAGGYEQYF; cdr3_nt: TGTGCCAGCAGCTTGCGTCTAGCGGGAGGTTACGAGCAGTACTTC
j_call: TRBJ1-1; d_call: NA; clone_size: once; v_call: TRBV12-3/TRBV12-4; cdr3_aa: CASIEDTEAFF; cdr3_nt: TGTGCCAGCATTGAGGACACTGAAGCTTTCTTT
j_call: TRBJ1-1; d_call: NA; clone_size: NA; v_call: TRBV28; cdr3_aa: CASSSPRTFGTEAFF; cdr3_nt: TGTGCCAGCAGTTCTCCCCGTACCTTCGGGACTGAAGCTTTCTTT
j_call: TRBJ2-1; d_call: NA; clone_size: NA; v_call: TRBV11-3; cdr3_aa: CASSPATGHNNEQFF; cdr3_nt: TGTGCCAGCAGCCCGGCAACGGGACACAACAATGAGCAGTTCTTC
j_call: TRBJ2-1; d_call: NA; clone_size: NA; v_call: TRBV28; cdr3_aa: CASSPPSGRANNEQFF; cdr3_nt: TGTGCCAGCAGTCCCCCCAGCGGGCGGGCCAACAATGAGCAGTTCTTC
j_call: TRBJ1-1; d_call: TRBD1; clone_size: NA; v_call: TRBV19; cdr3_aa: CASRDRGKTEAFF; cdr3_nt: TGTGCCAGTAGGGACAGGGGGAAGACTGAAGCTTTCTTT
j_call: TRBJ2-1; d_call: NA; clone_size: NA; v_call: TRBV9; cdr3_aa: CASSVATAGMSSYNEQFF; cdr3_nt: TGTGCCAGCAGCGTAGCTACGGCGGGGATGAGCTCCTACAATGAGCAGTTCTTC
j_call: TRBJ2-1; d_call: TRBD1; clone_size: NA; v_call: TRBV7-2; cdr3_aa: CASSFDRGTNNEQFF; cdr3_nt: TGTGCCAGCAGCTTCGACAGGGGGACTAACAATGAGCAGTTCTTC
j_call: TRBJ2-1; d_call: TRBD1; clone_size: NA; v_call: TRBV6-2/TRBV6-3; cdr3_aa: CASSYFGTGHSYNEQFF; cdr3_nt: TGTGCCAGCAGTTATTTCGGGACAGGGCACTCCTACAATGAGCAGTTCTTC
j_call: TRBJ1-6; d_call: TRBD1; clone_size: NA; v_call: TRBV19; cdr3_aa: CASSSGQGSSPLHF; cdr3_nt: TGTGCCAGTAGTTCGGGACAGGGAAGTTCACCCCTCCACTTT
j_call: TRBJ2-7; d_call: TRBD2; clone_size: NA; v_call: TRBV27; cdr3_aa: CASRGTSGMMRPYEQYF; cdr3_nt: TGTGCCAGCAGGGGGACTAGCGGGATGATGAGGCCCTACGAGCAGTACTTC
j_call: TRBJ1-2; d_call: NA; clone_size: NA; v_call: TRBV30; cdr3_aa: CAWITGGVYGYTF; cdr3_nt: TGTGCCTGGATAACCGGGGGGGTCTATGGCTACACCTTC
j_call: TRBJ2-1; d_call: TRBD1; clone_size: once; v_call: TRBV9; cdr3_aa: CASSVATGFGQGAYNEQFF; cdr3_nt: TGTGCCAGCAGCGTAGCTACAGGGTTCGGACAGGGGGCCTACAATGAGCAGTTCTTC
j_call: TRBJ2-5; d_call: TRBD2; clone_size: NA; v_call: TRBV11-3; cdr3_aa: CASSFKRRASGSRKTQYF; cdr3_nt: TGTGCCAGCAGCTTTAAACGGAGGGCTAGCGGGAGTAGAAAGACCCAGTACTTC
j_call: TRBJ2-3; d_call: TRBD2; clone_size: NA; v_call: TRBV24-1; cdr3_aa: CATSDPGLGGTDTQYF; cdr3_nt: TGTGCCACCAGTGATCCGGGACTAGGTGGCACAGATACGCAGTATTTT
j_call: TRBJ1-1; d_call: TRBD1; clone_size: NA; v_call: TRBV6-5; cdr3_aa: CASLDTGERNTEAFF; cdr3_nt: TGTGCCAGCCTCGACACAGGGGAAAGGAACACTGAAGCTTTCTTT
j_call: TRBJ2-4; d_call: TRBD2; clone_size: NA; v_call: TRBV6-1; cdr3_aa: CASSERWAGGGSGFQYF; cdr3_nt: TGTGCCAGCAGTGAAAGATGGGCGGGAGGCGGTTCAGGCTTTCAGTACTTC
j_call: TRBJ1-6; d_call: TRBD1; clone_size: NA; v_call: TRBV28; cdr3_aa: CASRSGQGGNSPLHF; cdr3_nt: TGTGCCAGCAGATCCGGACAGGGTGGTAATTCACCCCTCCACTTT
j_call: TRBJ1-5; d_call: NA; clone_size: NA; v_call: TRBV2; cdr3_aa: CASSRLNSNQPQHF; cdr3_nt: TGTGCCAGCAGTAGACTTAATAGCAATCAGCCCCAGCATTTT
j_call: TRBJ1-5; d_call: NA; clone_size: NA; v_call: TRBV19; cdr3_aa: CASSGRQVTTQHF; cdr3_nt: TGTGCCAGTAGTGGACGACAGGTCACGACCCAGCATTTT
j_call: TRBJ1-5; d_call: NA; clone_size: once; v_call: TRBV6-2/TRBV6-3; cdr3_aa: CASSFQSSRMKGQPQHF; cdr3_nt: TGTGCCAGCAGTTTTCAGTCGTCGAGGATGAAAGGTCAGCCCCAGCATTTT